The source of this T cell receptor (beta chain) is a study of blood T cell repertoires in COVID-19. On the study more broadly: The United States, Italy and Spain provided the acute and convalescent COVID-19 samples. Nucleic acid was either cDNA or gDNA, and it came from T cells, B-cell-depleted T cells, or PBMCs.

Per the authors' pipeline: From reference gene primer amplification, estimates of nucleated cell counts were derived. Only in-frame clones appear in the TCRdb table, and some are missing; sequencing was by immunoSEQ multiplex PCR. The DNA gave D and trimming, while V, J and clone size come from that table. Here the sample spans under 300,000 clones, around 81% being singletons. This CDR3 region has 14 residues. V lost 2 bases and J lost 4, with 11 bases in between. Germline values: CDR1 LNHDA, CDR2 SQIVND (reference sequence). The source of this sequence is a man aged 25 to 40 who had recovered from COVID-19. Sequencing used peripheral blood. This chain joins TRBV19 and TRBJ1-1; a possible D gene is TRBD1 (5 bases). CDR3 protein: CASSISGGSTEAFF. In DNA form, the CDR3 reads TGTGCCAGTAGTATAAGCGGGGGGAGCACTGAAGCTTTCTTT.